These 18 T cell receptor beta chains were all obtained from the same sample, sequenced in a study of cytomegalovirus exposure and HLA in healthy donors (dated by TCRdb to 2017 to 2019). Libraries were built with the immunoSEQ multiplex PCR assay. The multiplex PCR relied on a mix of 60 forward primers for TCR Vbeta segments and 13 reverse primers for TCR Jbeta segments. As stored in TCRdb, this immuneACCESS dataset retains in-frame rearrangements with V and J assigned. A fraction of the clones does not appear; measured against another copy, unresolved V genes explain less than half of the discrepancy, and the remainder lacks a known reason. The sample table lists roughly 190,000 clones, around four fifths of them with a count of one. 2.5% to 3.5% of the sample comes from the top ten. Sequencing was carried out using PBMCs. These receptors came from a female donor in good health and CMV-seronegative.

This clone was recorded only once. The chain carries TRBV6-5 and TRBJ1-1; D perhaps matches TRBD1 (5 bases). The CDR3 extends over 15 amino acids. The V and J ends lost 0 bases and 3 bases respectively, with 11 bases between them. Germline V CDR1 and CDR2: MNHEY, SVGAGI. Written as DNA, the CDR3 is TGTGCCAGCAGTTACTCAAGGGGTGGCGACACTGAAGCTTTCTTT. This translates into CASSYSRGGDTEAFF.

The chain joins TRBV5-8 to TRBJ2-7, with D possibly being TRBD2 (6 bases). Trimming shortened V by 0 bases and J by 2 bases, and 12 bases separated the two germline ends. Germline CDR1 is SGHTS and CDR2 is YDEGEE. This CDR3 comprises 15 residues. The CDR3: CASSLAGTRTYEQYF. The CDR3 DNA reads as TGTGCCAGCAGCTTGGCCGGGACTCGCACCTACGAGCAGTACTTC.

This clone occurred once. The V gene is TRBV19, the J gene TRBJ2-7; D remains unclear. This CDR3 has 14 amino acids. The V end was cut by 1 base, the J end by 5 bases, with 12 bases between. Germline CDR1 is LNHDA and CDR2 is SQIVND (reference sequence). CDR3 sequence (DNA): TGTGCCAGTAGTATAGGGATGCGGTTCGACGAGCAGTACTTC. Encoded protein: CASSIGMRFDEQYF. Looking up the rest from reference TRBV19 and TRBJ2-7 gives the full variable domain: DGGITQSPKYLFRKEGQNVTLSCEQNLNHDAMYWYRQDPGQGLRLIYYSQIVNDFQKGDIAEGYSVSREKKESFPLTVTSAQKNPTAFYLCASSIGMRFDEQYFGPGTRLTVT.

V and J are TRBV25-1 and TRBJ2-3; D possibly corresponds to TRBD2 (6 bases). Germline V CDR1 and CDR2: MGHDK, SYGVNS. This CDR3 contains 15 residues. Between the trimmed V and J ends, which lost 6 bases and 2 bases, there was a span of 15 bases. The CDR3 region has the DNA TGTGCCAGCAGCTCGCGGAGGGCTACCACAGATACGCAGTATTTT. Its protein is CASSSRRATTDTQYF.

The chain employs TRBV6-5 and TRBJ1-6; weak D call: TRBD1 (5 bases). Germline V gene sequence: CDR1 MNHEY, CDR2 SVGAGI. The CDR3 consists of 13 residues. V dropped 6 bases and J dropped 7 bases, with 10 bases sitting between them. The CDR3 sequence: CASRAGINSPLHF. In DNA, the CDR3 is TGTGCCAGCAGGGCAGGGATAAATTCACCCCTCCACTTT.

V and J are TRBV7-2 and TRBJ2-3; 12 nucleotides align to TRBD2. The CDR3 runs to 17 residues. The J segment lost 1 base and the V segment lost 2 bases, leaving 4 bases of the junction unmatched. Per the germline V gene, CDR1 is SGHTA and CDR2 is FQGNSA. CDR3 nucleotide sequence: TGTGCCAGCAGCTTAACTCTAGCGGGGGGGGGCACAGATACGCAGTATTTT. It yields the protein CASSLTLAGGGTDTQYF.

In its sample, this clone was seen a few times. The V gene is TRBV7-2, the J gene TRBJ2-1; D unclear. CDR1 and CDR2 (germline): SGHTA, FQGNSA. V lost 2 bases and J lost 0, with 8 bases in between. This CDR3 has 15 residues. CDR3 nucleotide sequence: TGTGCCAGCAGCTTATGGAGCGACTCCTACAATGAGCAGTTCTTC. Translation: CASSLWSDSYNEQFF.

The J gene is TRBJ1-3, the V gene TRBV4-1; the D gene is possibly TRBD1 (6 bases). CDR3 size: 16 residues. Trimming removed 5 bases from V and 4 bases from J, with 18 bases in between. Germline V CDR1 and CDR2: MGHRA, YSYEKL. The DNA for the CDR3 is TGCGCCAGCAGCTATGAACAGGGCGGACTGGGAAACACCATATATTTT. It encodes CASSYEQGGLGNTIYF.

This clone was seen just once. CDR3 sequence reads: CASSSLAGPYNEQFF. CDR3 bases: TGTGCCAGCAGCTCCCTAGCGGGGCCCTACAATGAGCAGTTCTTC. The chain joins TRBV7-3 to TRBJ2-1, with 9 positions matching TRBD2. Germline V gene sequence: CDR1 SGHTA, CDR2 FQGTGA. The junction had 3 bases not matched to a gene; V was cut back by 4 bases and J by 2 bases. This CDR3 has 15 residues.

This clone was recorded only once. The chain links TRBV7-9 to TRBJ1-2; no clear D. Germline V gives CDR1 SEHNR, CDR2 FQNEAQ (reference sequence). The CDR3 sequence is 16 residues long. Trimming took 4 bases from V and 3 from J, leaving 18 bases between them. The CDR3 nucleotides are TGTGCCAGCAGCTCGGATCTCATTGACACGGACTATGGCTACACCTTC. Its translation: CASSSDLIDTDYGYTF.

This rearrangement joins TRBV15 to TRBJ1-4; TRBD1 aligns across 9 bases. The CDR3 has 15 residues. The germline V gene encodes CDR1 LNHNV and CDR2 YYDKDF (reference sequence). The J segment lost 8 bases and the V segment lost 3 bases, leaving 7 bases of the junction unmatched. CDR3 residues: CATSSRTGGLEKLFF. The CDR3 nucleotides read TGTGCCACCAGCAGCCGAACAGGGGGCTTGGAAAAACTGTTTTTT.

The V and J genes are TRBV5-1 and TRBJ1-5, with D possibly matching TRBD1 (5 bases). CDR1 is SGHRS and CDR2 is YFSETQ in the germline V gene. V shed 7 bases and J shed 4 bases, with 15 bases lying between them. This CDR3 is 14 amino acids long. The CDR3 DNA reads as TGCGCCAGCGCCGGTACGAAGGGGAATCAGCCCCAGCATTTT. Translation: CASAGTKGNQPQHF.

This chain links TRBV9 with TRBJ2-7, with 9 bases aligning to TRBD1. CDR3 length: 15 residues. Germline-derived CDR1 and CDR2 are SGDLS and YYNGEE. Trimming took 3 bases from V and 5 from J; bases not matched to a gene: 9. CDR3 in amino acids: CASSGPGQGDHEQYF. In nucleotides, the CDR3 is TGTGCCAGCAGCGGACCGGGACAGGGTGACCACGAGCAGTACTTC.

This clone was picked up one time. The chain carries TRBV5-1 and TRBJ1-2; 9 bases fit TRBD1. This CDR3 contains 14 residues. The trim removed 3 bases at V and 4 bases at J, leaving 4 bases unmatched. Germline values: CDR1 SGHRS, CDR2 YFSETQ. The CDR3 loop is CASSWDREVYGYTF. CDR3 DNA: TGCGCCAGCAGCTGGGACAGGGAGGTCTATGGCTACACCTTC.

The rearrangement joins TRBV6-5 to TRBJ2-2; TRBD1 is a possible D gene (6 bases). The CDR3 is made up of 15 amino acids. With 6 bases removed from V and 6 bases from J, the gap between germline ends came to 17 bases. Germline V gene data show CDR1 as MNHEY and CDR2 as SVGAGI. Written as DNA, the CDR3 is TGTGCCAGCAGGTCCGACAGGAGTTCGGCCGGGGAGCTGTTTTTT. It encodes CASRSDRSSAGELFF.

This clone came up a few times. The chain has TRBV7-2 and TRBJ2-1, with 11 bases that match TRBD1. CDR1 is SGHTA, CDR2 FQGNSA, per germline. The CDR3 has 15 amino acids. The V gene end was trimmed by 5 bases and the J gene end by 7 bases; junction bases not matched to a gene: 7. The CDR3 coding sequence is TGTGCCAGCAGCACGGACAGGGGGCGAGGGAATGAGCAGTTCTTC. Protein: CASSTDRGRGNEQFF. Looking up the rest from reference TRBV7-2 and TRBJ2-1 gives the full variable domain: GAGVSQSPSNKVTEKGKDVELRCDPISGHTALYWYRQSLGQGLEFLIYFQGNSAPDKSGLPSDRFSAERTGGSVSTLTIQRTQQEDSAVYLCASSTDRGRGNEQFFGPGTRLTVL.

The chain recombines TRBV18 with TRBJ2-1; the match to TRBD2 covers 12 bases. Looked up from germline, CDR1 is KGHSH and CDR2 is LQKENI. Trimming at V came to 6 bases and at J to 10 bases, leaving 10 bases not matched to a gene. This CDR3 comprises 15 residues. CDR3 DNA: TGTGCCAGCTCGATTGGACAAGGACTAGCGGGAGAGCAGTTCTTC. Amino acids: CASSIGQGLAGEQFF.

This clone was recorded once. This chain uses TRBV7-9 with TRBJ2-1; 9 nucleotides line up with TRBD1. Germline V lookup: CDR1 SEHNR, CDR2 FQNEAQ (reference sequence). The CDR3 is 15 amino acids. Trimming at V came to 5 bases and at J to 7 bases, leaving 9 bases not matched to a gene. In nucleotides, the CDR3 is TGTGCCAGCAGCACAACAGGGGGCGCAAAGAATGAGCAGTTCTTC. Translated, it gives CASSTTGGAKNEQFF. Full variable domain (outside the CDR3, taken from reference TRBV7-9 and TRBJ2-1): DTGVSQNPRHKITKRGQNVTFRCDPISEHNRLYWYRQTLGQGPEFLTYFQNEAQLEKSRLLSDRFSAERPKGSFSTLEIQRTEQGDSAMYLCASSTTGGAKNEQFFGPGTRLTVL.